The 27 T cell receptor beta chains listed next were all sequenced from one sample in a study of blood T cell repertoires in COVID-19. Data came from immunoSEQ multiplex PCR; TCRdb stores just in-frame clones and leaves some out. This sample yields a few hundred thousand clones, of which approximately 87% are seen a single time; under 6.5% belongs to the top ten. Sequencing input: peripheral blood. The receptors derive from a man between 60 and 70 years old with acute or convalescent COVID-19.

The rearrangement joins TRBV5-8 to TRBJ2-1, with 11 nucleotides matching TRBD1. With 6 bases clipped from V and 3 bases from J, the junction kept 11 bases outside the gene matches. The CDR3 spans 17 residues. Germline loops: CDR1 SGHTS, CDR2 YDEGEE. The CDR3 sequence: CASTLLRGTGGYNEQFF. The CDR3 nucleotides read TGTGCCAGCACCCTATTAAGGGGGACAGGGGGCTACAATGAGCAGTTCTTC.

This clone was observed once. This chain uses TRBV28 with TRBJ1-5; possible D gene TRBD1, 5 bases. The CDR3 sequence is 17 residues long. The V gene's germline CDR1 is MDHEN and CDR2 SYDVKM. The V end lost 3 bases, the J end lost 2 bases, and 17 bases lay between the germline ends. The CDR3 loop reads CASSFVTGGQGNQPQHF. CDR3 nucleotides: TGTGCCAGCAGTTTTGTTACGGGGGGTCAGGGCAATCAGCCCCAGCATTTT.

The J gene is TRBJ1-4, the V gene TRBV28; D is possibly TRBD1 (5 bases). CDR3 size: 14 residues. Trimming removed 3 bases from V and 5 bases from J, with 10 bases in between. Germline CDR1 MDHEN, CDR2 SYDVKM. Here the CDR3 DNA reads TGTGCCAGCAGTTTCGCATCAGGGAATGAAAAACTGTTTTTT. Translating it yields CASSFASGNEKLFF.

This chain joins TRBV27 and TRBJ2-1; TRBD1 matches 9 bases. The CDR3 is 17 residues long. Germline values: CDR1 MNHEY, CDR2 SMNVEV (reference sequence). The J segment lost 6 bases and the V segment lost 1 base, leaving 10 bases of the junction unmatched. The CDR3: CASSLLQGQGGGNEQFF. CDR3 DNA: TGTGCCAGCAGTTTATTGCAGGGACAGGGTGGGGGCAATGAGCAGTTCTTC.

J is TRBJ1-5 and V is TRBV5-5; TRBD1 matches at 7 bases. CDR1 SGHKS and CDR2 YYEKEE come from the germline V gene (reference sequence). With 4 bases clipped from V and 4 bases from J, the junction kept 5 bases outside the gene matches. The CDR3 extends over 14 amino acids. The CDR3 DNA follows: TGTGCCAGCAGCCCTGGGACAGTGAATCAGCCCCAGCATTTT. Residues: CASSPGTVNQPQHF.

The rearrangement joins TRBV19 to TRBJ1-5; possible D gene TRBD1, 6 bases. CDR3 length: 14 amino acids. Germline V lookup: CDR1 LNHDA, CDR2 SQIVND (reference sequence). V was pared by 4 bases and J by 4 bases, with 11 bases between. CDR3 nucleotides: TGTGCCAGTAGTAGGGACATCGTTAATCAGCCCCAGCATTTT. Protein: CASSRDIVNQPQHF. Supplemented by reference TRBV19 and TRBJ1-5, the full variable domain reads DGGITQSPKYLFRKEGQNVTLSCEQNLNHDAMYWYRQDPGQGLRLIYYSQIVNDFQKGDIAEGYSVSREKKESFPLTVTSAQKNPTAFYLCASSRDIVNQPQHFGDGTRLSIL.

CDR3 DNA sequence: TGTGCCAGCAGCTTATCCGGGAACACCGGGGAGCTGTTTTTT. It yields the protein CASSLSGNTGELFF. The chain uses TRBV7-2 and TRBJ2-2, with D hard to call. The CDR3 runs to 14 residues. V lost 2 bases, J lost 1 base, and 5 bases lay in between. The germline gives CDR1 SGHTA, CDR2 FQGNSA.

A few counts support this clone. The genes are TRBV7-2 and TRBJ2-7; D is possibly TRBD2 (5 bases). Germline values: CDR1 SGHTA, CDR2 FQGNSA. There are 13 residues in the CDR3. V was cut by 1 base and J by 1 base, with 5 bases left in between. The CDR3 sequence is CASSLERSYEQYF. CDR3 coding DNA: TGTGCCAGCAGCTTAGAGCGGTCCTACGAGCAGTACTTC. Drawing the rest from reference TRBV7-2 and TRBJ2-7, the complete variable domain is GAGVSQSPSNKVTEKGKDVELRCDPISGHTALYWYRQSLGQGLEFLIYFQGNSAPDKSGLPSDRFSAERTGGSVSTLTIQRTQQEDSAVYLCASSLERSYEQYFGPGTRLTVT.

The V call is TRBV29-1, the J call TRBJ1-5, with a possible D match to TRBD1 (5 bases). The V gene's germline CDR1 is SQVTM and CDR2 ANQGSEA. V was shortened by 4 bases and J by 7 bases, with 11 bases between the two germline ends. The CDR3 consists of 12 residues. The CDR3 sequence is CSVGARGQPQHF. The CDR3 coding sequence is TGCAGCGTTGGGGCCCGGGGGCAGCCCCAGCATTTT.

The chain is built from TRBV5-1 and TRBJ2-7, with D maybe TRBD2 (7 bases). Trimming pared 0 bases from V and 6 bases from J, leaving 13 bases between. CDR3 size: 14 residues. Germline CDR1 reads SGHRS; CDR2 reads YFSETQ. CDR3 nucleotides: TGCGCCAGCAGCTTGGTTCAGGGAGGGGGCGAGCAGTACTTC. Translation gives CASSLVQGGGEQYF.

The rearrangement joins TRBV28 to TRBJ1-2; D call uncertain. Trimming shortened V by 3 bases and J by 5 bases, and 10 bases separated the two germline ends. Looked up from germline, CDR1 is MDHEN and CDR2 is SYDVKM. The CDR3 is 13 residues long. The CDR3 DNA is TGTGCCAGCAGTTTGCGATTCGGGTATGGCTACACCTTC. Its protein product is CASSLRFGYGYTF.

This clone was detected once. The CDR3 DNA is TGTGCCAGCAGCGTAGGACAGCTGAACACTGAAGCTTTCTTT. Protein sequence: CASSVGQLNTEAFF. The chain recombines TRBV9 with TRBJ1-1; weak D call: TRBD1 (5 bases). Germline V CDR1 and CDR2: SGDLS, YYNGEE. Trimming shortened V by 0 bases and J by 0 bases, and 6 bases separated the two germline ends. CDR3 length equals 14 residues.

The chain is built from TRBV14 and TRBJ2-5; 9 bases line up with TRBD2. With 4 bases clipped from V and 2 bases from J, the junction kept 8 bases outside the gene matches. Germline V gene data show CDR1 as SGHDN and CDR2 as FVKESK. CDR3 length equals 16 residues. The CDR3 DNA sequence: TGTGCCAGCAGCCCCCTTAGGGCGGGAGGGCAAGAGACCCAGTACTTC. This translates into CASSPLRAGGQETQYF.

This chain uses TRBV7-3 with TRBJ2-2; 10 positions agree with TRBD1. The germline CDR1 and CDR2 sequences are SGHTA and FQGTGA. V lost 0 bases and J lost 3; bases outside the gene matches: 7. The CDR3 covers 18 residues. The CDR3 protein is CASSLTGGQGTYTGELFF. The DNA of the CDR3 is TGTGCCAGCAGCTTAACAGGGGGACAGGGGACTTACACCGGGGAGCTGTTTTTT.

The chain recombines TRBV30 with TRBJ2-1; 7 bases are a match to TRBD2. Germline lookup yields CDR1 GTSNPN and CDR2 SVGIG (reference sequence). The CDR3 totals 13 residues. Unmatched junction bases numbered 6, after V lost 4 bases and J lost 6 bases. CDR3 residues: CAWTAGTINEQFF. The CDR3 bases are TGTGCCTGGACCGCCGGGACTATCAATGAGCAGTTCTTC. The whole variable domain, filled in from reference TRBV30 and TRBJ2-1, reads SQTIHQWPATLVQPVGSPLSLECTVEGTSNPNLYWYRQAAGRGLQLLFYSVGIGQISSEVPQNLSASRPQDRQFILSSKKLLLSDSGFYLCAWTAGTINEQFFGPGTRLTVL.

The chain joins TRBV28 to TRBJ1-4, with 7 bases that match TRBD1. Looked up from germline, CDR1 is MDHEN and CDR2 is SYDVKM. The CDR3 runs 12 residues. V dropped 3 bases and J dropped 10; count of bases not matched to a gene: 2. The DNA for the CDR3 is TGTGCCAGCAGTTTCCGGGACAGAAAACTGTTTTTT. Residues: CASSFRDRKLFF.

This clone was found once. The CDR3 protein is CASSLVQGITTNEKLFF. The CDR3 nucleotides are TGTGCCAGCAGCTTAGTACAGGGGATAACAACTAATGAAAAACTGTTTTTT. V gene TRBV7-2 combines with J gene TRBJ1-4, with 7 bases that match TRBD1. CDR3 length: 17 residues. Trimming removed 1 base from V and 0 bases from J; junction bases left unmatched: 5. Germline lookup yields CDR1 SGHTA and CDR2 FQGNSA.

The chain uses TRBV5-4 and TRBJ1-2; perhaps TRBD1 as D (6 bases). The V end lost 3 bases, the J end lost 8 bases, and 14 bases lay between the germline ends. The CDR3 is 13 amino acids. From germline, CDR1 is SGHNT and CDR2 YYREEE (reference sequence). The CDR3 region is CASSSRGAEGYTF. CDR3 DNA: TGTGCCAGCAGCTCCCGGGGGGCGGAGGGCTACACCTTC.

V gene TRBV7-2 combines with J gene TRBJ1-2, with 8 bases lining up with TRBD1. The CDR3 sequence is 13 residues long. Unmatched junction bases numbered 6, after V lost 6 bases and J lost 6 bases. Germline loops: CDR1 SGHTA, CDR2 FQGNSA. CDR3 sequence reads: CASSPDRVNGYTF. Written as DNA, the CDR3 is TGTGCCAGCAGTCCGGACAGGGTAAATGGCTACACCTTC.

This rearrangement joins TRBV2 to TRBJ2-5; TRBD2 is a possible D gene (6 bases). From germline, CDR1 is SNHLY and CDR2 FYNNEI. This CDR3 is built from 14 residues. The germline V and J ends were trimmed by 0 bases and 4 bases, with 9 bases remaining between them. CDR3 residues: CASSEAGGIETQYF. DNA for the CDR3: TGTGCCAGCAGTGAAGCGGGAGGTATAGAGACCCAGTACTTC. The whole variable domain, filled in from reference TRBV2 and TRBJ2-5, reads EPEVTQTPSHQVTQMGQEVILRCVPISNHLYFYWYRQILGQKVEFLVSFYNNEISEKSEIFDDQFSVERPDGSNFTLKIRSTKLEDSAMYFCASSEAGGIETQYFGPGTRLLVL.

The chain joins TRBV5-4 to TRBJ2-5; TRBD2 might be the D (6 bases). The CDR3 spans 14 residues. CDR1 SGHNT and CDR2 YYREEE come from the germline V gene (reference sequence). The ends were cut back, 4 bases at V and 2 bases at J, with 12 bases in the middle. The CDR3 coding sequence is TGTGCCAGCAGCCACCGGACTACTCAAGAGACCCAGTACTTC. Amino acids: CASSHRTTQETQYF.

The chain recombines TRBV28 with TRBJ2-1; the D gene is possibly TRBD1 (8 bases). The V end was cut by 4 bases, the J end by 9 bases, with 22 bases between. CDR3 length: 16 residues. Germline V CDR1 and CDR2: MDHEN, SYDVKM. In nucleotides, the CDR3 is TGTGCCAGCAGTTCCGTGGGGGGGACAGGCCTCGGTGAGCAGTTCTTC. Translated: CASSSVGGTGLGEQFF.

This chain links TRBV2 with TRBJ2-3; TRBD2 matches at 8 bases. Per germline, CDR1 SNHLY and CDR2 FYNNEI. The CDR3 is 16 amino acids. Trimming took 5 bases from V and 3 from J; bases not matched to a gene: 10. The CDR3: CASSPSTSGSTDTQYF. The CDR3 DNA reads as TGTGCCAGCAGTCCCTCGACGAGCGGGAGTACAGATACGCAGTATTTT.

The J gene is TRBJ2-3, the V gene TRBV29-1, with TRBD2 as a possible D gene (5 bases). Germline CDR1 reads SQVTM; CDR2 reads ANQGSEA. The CDR3 covers 13 residues. Trimming left V 4 bases short and J 5 bases short, with 13 bases between. The CDR3: CSVAPGSGDTQYF. The CDR3 DNA sequence: TGCAGCGTTGCGCCGGGGTCAGGAGATACGCAGTATTTT.

The gene calls are TRBV30 and TRBJ2-1, with D hard to call. The CDR3 loop spans 11 amino acids. The germline V gene has CDR1 GTSNPN and CDR2 SVGIG (reference sequence). Trimming took 5 bases from V and 14 from J, leaving 16 bases between them. The CDR3 sequence: CAWGTIEHKFF. The CDR3 nucleotides read TGTGCCTGGGGCACTATTGAGCATAAGTTCTTC.

The chain combines TRBV5-1 with TRBJ2-5; perhaps TRBD1 as D (5 bases). The CDR3 consists of 15 residues. Germline CDR1 reads SGHRS; CDR2 reads YFSETQ. Trimming stripped 2 bases from V and 2 bases from J, with 13 bases between. CDR3 coding DNA: TGCGCCAGCAGCTTACAACCAGGGAAACAAGAGACCCAGTACTTC. Its protein is CASSLQPGKQETQYF.

The chain uses TRBV29-1 and TRBJ1-1; D unresolved. The germline gives CDR1 SQVTM, CDR2 ANQGSEA. The CDR3 length is 14 residues. V gave up 1 base and J gave up 2 bases, with 11 bases separating them. The CDR3 protein is CSVEVQPSNTEAFF. As DNA, the CDR3 is TGCAGCGTTGAAGTCCAACCAAGCAACACTGAAGCTTTCTTT.